This TCR beta chain is from a study of vaccination effects on CD4 cells after COVID-19. The overall study: Each participant received a vaccine that was either BNT162b2 or mRNA-1273, given as two doses. Convalescent patients (n = two) were sampled 16 days and one week prevaccination. General study results and limits: Spike-reactive clones present post-vaccine in convalescents were predominantly new vaccine-induced clones.

The protocol was immunoSEQ multiplex PCR, while the TCRdb copy is restricted to in-frame clones and leaves out a portion. Among tens of thousands of clones listed, about three quarters were seen once. Only a few counts were recorded for this clone. Its antigen is unknown. Prior to sequencing, the ViraFEST assay stimulated PBMC with viral peptide pools, which expanded the antigen-specific CD4+ T cells. Researchers isolated CD4+ T cells once less than twelve days of culture had elapsed. SARS-CoV-2 infected the person between March and December 2020, as confirmed by PCR. The authors exchanged half the medium for IL-2 medium on days 3 and 7. This clonotype was obtained from a human donor who had a prior SARS-CoV-2 infection. Material: CD4+ T cells from PBMCs cultured with SARS-CoV-2 spike peptides, obtained before COVID-19 vaccination.

CDR3 in amino acids: CASSLGFGRPQHF. Written as DNA, the CDR3 is TGTGCCAGCAGCTTGGGTTTCGGGAGGCCCCAGCATTTT. The chain employs TRBV5-6 and TRBJ1-5; D gene ambiguous. With 0 bases removed from V and 9 bases from J, the gap between germline ends came to 10 bases. CDR3 length equals 13 residues. CDR1 and CDR2 (germline): SGHDT, YYEEEE.